Listed here is a single T cell receptor beta chain. Its antigen is unknown. Across 18 months, stable Graves' hyperthyroidism was marked by no progression to ophthalmopathy. Patients were aged 18 to 65, had disease duration under 2 months, and had newly diagnosed hyperthyroidism. Pregnant or lactating patients were excluded, as were those with uncontrolled infection or other autoimmune disease. This specimen belongs to a study of T cells in Graves' hyperthyroidism and ophthalmopathy. Study results and caveats: Blood also held most thyroid clonotypes expanded beyond 0.001.

Per germline, CDR1 SNHLY and CDR2 FYNNEI. The CDR3 length is 15 residues. V lost 4 bases and J 5 bases, leaving 14 bases between the germline ends. RNA transcripts were the template for amplifying TCR beta CDR3 regions. The TCR CDR3 was amplified in a first-round RT-PCR using the HTBI primer set. MiXCR, run by TCRdb on the multiplex PCR reads, gives a single entry per CDR3 protein. The sample holds approximately 500,000 distinct CDR3 sequences; 40% to 55% are singletons and the top ten take around 7.7%. The sequencing input was peripheral blood or thyroid tissue (not recorded which). This receptor was obtained from a woman between 18 and 29 years old with Graves' hyperthyroidism. The V and J genes are TRBV2 and TRBJ2-2; TRBD2 is a possible D gene (5 bases). CDR3: CASSARATGTGELFF. DNA of the CDR3: TGTGCCAGCAGTGCTAGAGCAACGGGAACCGGGGAGCTGTTTTTT.